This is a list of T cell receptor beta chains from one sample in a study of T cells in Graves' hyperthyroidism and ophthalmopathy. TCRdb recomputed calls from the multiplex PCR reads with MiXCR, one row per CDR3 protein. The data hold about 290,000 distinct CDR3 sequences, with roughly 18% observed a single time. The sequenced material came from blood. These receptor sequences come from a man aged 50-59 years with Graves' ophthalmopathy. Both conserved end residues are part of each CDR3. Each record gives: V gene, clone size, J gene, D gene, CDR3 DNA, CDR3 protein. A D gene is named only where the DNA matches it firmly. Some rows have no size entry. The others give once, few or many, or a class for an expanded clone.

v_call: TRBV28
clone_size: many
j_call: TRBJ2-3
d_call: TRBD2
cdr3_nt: TGTGCCAGCAGTTCGGCGGGGCTAGCGGGAGGTTCAGATACGCAGTATTTT
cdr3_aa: CASSSAGLAGGSDTQYF

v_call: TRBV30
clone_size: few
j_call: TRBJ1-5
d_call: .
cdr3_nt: TGTGCCTGGAGCCTAGGGGACAATCAGCCCCAGCATTTT
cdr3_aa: CAWSLGDNQPQHF

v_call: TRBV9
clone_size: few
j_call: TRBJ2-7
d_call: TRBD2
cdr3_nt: TGTGCCAGCAGCGTTGGTAGCGGGAACTCCTACGAGCAGTACTTC
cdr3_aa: CASSVGSGNSYEQYF

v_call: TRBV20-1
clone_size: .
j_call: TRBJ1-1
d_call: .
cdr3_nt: TGCAGTGCTAGACCGAGGAGGGCGGGCACTGAAGCTTTCTTT
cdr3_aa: CSARPRRAGTEAFF

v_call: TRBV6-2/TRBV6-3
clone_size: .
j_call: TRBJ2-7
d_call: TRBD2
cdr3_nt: TGCGCCAGCACCCTTAGCGGGAGGGAAAACGAGCAGTACTTC
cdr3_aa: CASTLSGRENEQYF

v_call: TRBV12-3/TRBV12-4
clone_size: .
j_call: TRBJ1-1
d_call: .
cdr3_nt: TGTGCCAGCACCGCTCTTAGTGGGGTGAACACTGAAGCTTTCTTT
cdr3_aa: CASTALSGVNTEAFF

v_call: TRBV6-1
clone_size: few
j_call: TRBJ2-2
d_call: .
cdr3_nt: TGTGCCAGCAGGGCCAGACAGGCCTCGAACACCGGGGAGCTGTTTTTT
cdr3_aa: CASRARQASNTGELFF

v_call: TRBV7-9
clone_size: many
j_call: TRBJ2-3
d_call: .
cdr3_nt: TGTGCCAGCAGCCGAAGTAGGGTTAGCACAGATACGCAGTATTTT
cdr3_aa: CASSRSRVSTDTQYF

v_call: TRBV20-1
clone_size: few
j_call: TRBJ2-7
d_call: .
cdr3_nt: TGCAGCGCCGGTCCCGGGACGGCTGGCTACGAGCAGTACTTC
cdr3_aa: CSAGPGTAGYEQYF

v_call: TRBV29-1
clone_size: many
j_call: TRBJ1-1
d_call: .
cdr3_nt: TGCAGCCCGGCGGGTTTTGAAGCTTTCTTT
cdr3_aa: CSPAGFEAFF

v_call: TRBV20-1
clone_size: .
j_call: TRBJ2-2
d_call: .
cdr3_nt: TGCAGTGCTACCCGACTAGCCGGGGAGCTGTTTTTT
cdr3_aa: CSATRLAGELFF

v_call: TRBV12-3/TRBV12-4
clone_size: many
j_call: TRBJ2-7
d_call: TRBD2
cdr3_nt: TGTGCCAGCAGCCGGACTAGCGGTTCCTACGAGCAGTACTTC
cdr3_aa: CASSRTSGSYEQYF

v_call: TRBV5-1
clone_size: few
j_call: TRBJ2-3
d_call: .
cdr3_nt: TGCGCCAGCAGCGTCCGGGACACAAGACATAGCACAGATACGCAGTATTTT
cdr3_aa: CASSVRDTRHSTDTQYF

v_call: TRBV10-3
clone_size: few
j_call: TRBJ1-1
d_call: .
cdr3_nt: TGTGCCATCAGTGGTTCGGGGAACGCTGAAGCTTTCTTT
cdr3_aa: CAISGSGNAEAFF

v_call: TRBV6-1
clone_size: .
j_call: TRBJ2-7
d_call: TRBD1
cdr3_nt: TGTGCCAGCAGTGCTATACAGGGGGTAACCTACGAGCAGTACTTC
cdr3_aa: CASSAIQGVTYEQYF

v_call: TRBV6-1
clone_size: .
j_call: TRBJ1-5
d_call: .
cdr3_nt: TGTGCCAGCAGCAGAATGACCGCTTTCGGTCAGCCCCAGCATTTT
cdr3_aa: CASSRMTAFGQPQHF

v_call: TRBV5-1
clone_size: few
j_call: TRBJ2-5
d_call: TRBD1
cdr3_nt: TGCGCCAGCAGCTCGGGACAGTCAAGTCCAGAGGAGACCCAGTACTTC
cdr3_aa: CASSSGQSSPEETQYF

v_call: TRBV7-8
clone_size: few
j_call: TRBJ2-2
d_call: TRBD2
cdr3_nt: TGTGCCAGCAGCTTAGTTCGACTAGCGGGAGGACCTAACACCGGGGAGCTGTTTTTT
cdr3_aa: CASSLVRLAGGPNTGELFF

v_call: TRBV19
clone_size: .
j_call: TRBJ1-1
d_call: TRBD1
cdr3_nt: TGTGCCAGTAGTATAGGGGACAGGGCGTTCCCTGAAGCTTTCTTT
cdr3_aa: CASSIGDRAFPEAFF

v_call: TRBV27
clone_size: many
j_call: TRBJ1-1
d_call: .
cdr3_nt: TGTGCCAGCAAGGGAAGGGGGTTAACTGGAACTGAAGCTTTCTTT
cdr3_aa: CASKGRGLTGTEAFF

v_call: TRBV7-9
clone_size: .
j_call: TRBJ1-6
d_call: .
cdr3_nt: TGTGCCAGCAGTCCGGGCCATAATTCACCCCTCCACTTT
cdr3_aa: CASSPGHNSPLHF

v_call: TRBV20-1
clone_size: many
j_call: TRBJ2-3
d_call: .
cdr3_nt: TGCAGTGCTAGAGTTAGCCCACGGCGTGGGAACACAGATACGCAGTATTTT
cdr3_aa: CSARVSPRRGNTDTQYF